The entry that follows covers one T cell receptor beta chain sequence. No antigen is known for it. The PCR template was genomic DNA. Multiplex PCR with 30 forward and 13 reverse primers amplified the TCR beta CDR3. MiXCR was run by TCRdb on the multiplex PCR reads, yielding one entry per CDR3 protein. The sample has about 250,000 distinct CDR3 sequences; roughly 44% are singletons. This record belongs to a study of type 1 and type 2 diabetes patients. As for the study in general: Donors were type 1 diabetes, type 2 diabetes, or nondiabetic controls. Study-level results: Some expanded clones seen only in T1D might occur in additional T2D or control samples.

This CDR3 is 15 amino acids long. With V trimmed by 10 bases and J by 5 bases, 10 bases remained unmatched. Germline V CDR1 and CDR2: LNHDA, SQIVND (reference sequence). The sample consisted of peripheral blood mononuclear cells (PBMCs). The chain joins TRBV19 to TRBJ1-4; 10 nucleotides line up with TRBD1. This sequence was found in a man aged 18-30 years with type 2 diabetes. The CDR3 here is CATMNPGQGNEKLFF. The CDR3 coding sequence is TGTGCCACCATGAATCCGGGACAGGGGAATGAAAAACTGTTTTTT.